The 25 T cell receptor beta chains given below trace back to one sample, sequenced in a study of spatial heterogeneity in lung cancer. One entry per CDR3 protein, called by TCRdb with MiXCR from the 5' RACE reads. The data contain about 13,000 distinct CDR3 sequences, 5.2% of them singletons. As for time point: sample taken at primary tumor resection. Frozen PBMC, nontumor lung or tumor provided whole RNA, which was sequenced unsorted. The material sequenced was lung tumor tissue, taken at surgery. All receptors derive from a human donor with early-stage non-small cell lung cancer.

This clonotype has at least ten counts. The library was built for alpha chains, so this beta chain is an off-target read and its size means little. The chain couples TRBV12-3 or TRBV12-4 to TRBJ1-6; D is uncertain. V was pared by 5 bases and J by 7 bases, with 6 bases between. The CDR3 loop spans 12 amino acids. The CDR3 sequence: CASSQENSPLHF. The CDR3, as DNA: TGTGCCAGCAGTCAAGAAAATTCACCCCTCCACTTT.

This clonotype was recorded many times. Because the library targeted alpha chains, this beta chain is an off-target read whose size means little. The CDR3 nucleotides are TGTGCCAGCAGTTACTCGGGACAGTTCTTAATGAACACTGAAGCTTTCTTT. Residues: CASSYSGQFLMNTEAFF. The V call is TRBV6-5, the J call TRBJ1-1, with 7 nucleotides matching TRBD1. Germline CDR1 is MNHEY and CDR2 is SVGAGI. Losses at the gene ends were 0 bases for V and 0 bases for J; bases not matched to a gene: 7. This CDR3 is built from 17 residues.

This clonotype was counted ten times or more. This beta chain turned up in a library designed for alpha chains; as an off-target read, its abundance says little. V gene TRBV7-2 combines with J gene TRBJ2-5; 7 bases agree with TRBD2. Germline CDR1 SGHTA, CDR2 FQGNSA. J lost 3 bases, V lost 4 bases, and 5 bases had no gene match. The CDR3 is made up of 14 amino acids. The CDR3 nucleotides are TGTGCCAGCAGCTCCGGGACTATAAAAGAGACCCAGTACTTC. The encoded protein is CASSSGTIKETQYF.

By its share, this clonotype is medium-sized. This beta chain appears as a stray read in a library generated for alpha chains; its size is not informative. CDR3 amino acids: CASSRGSGRTEAFF. The CDR3 DNA reads as TGTGCCAGCTCACGGGGCTCGGGGAGGACTGAAGCTTTCTTT. The chain links TRBV18 to TRBJ1-1, with a possible D match to TRBD1 (5 bases). Germline assignment: CDR1 KGHSH and CDR2 LQKENI. The V gene lost 4 bases and the J gene lost 5 bases, with 14 bases spanning the gap. CDR3 size: 14 residues.

The sample holds many counts of this clonotype. The library was designed around alpha chains, so this beta chain is a stray read whose abundance carries little weight. V is TRBV19 and J is TRBJ1-6; 7 nucleotides match TRBD1. V shed 3 bases, J shed 9 bases, and the junction held 5 bases outside the gene matches. CDR1 is LNHDA and CDR2 is SQIVND in the germline V gene (reference sequence). The CDR3 contains 14 residues. CDR3 sequence (DNA): TGTGCCAGTAGTATTTCAGGGGGGATTTCACCCCTCCACTTT. Its protein is CASSISGGISPLHF.

This clonotype was picked up many times. This beta chain was picked up by a library intended for alpha chains and is off target, so its count carries little meaning. This rearrangement joins TRBV10-3 to TRBJ2-3, with D possibly being TRBD1 (5 bases). V lost 6 bases, J lost 1 base, and 11 bases lay in between. CDR3 length equals 14 residues. Germline V gives CDR1 ENHRY, CDR2 SYGVKD. CDR3 protein: CAISLTARTDTQYF. The CDR3 DNA reads as TGTGCCATCAGCCTGACAGCCCGCACAGATACGCAGTATTTT.

This clonotype was recorded many times. For a library built for alpha chains, this beta chain is a stray read; little rests on its size. The gene calls are TRBV7-2 and TRBJ1-2; 7 bases agree with TRBD1. CDR1 SGHTA and CDR2 FQGNSA come from the germline V gene. Trimming removed 5 bases from V and 4 bases from J; junction bases left unmatched: 7. The CDR3 spans 14 residues. CDR3 in amino acids: CASSQGQTLYGYTF. The CDR3, as DNA: TGTGCCAGCAGCCAGGGACAGACTCTCTATGGCTACACCTTC.

In its sample, this clonotype was seen many times. This beta chain lies outside the target of a library built for alpha chains; its clone size means little. The chain is built from TRBV20-1 and TRBJ2-1, with 11 nucleotides matching TRBD2. CDR1 is DFQATT, CDR2 SNEGSKA, per germline (reference sequence). The CDR3 has 16 amino acids. Losses at the gene ends were 0 bases for V and 6 bases for J; bases not matched to a gene: 7. CDR3 sequence reads: CSARDQLAGGSNEQFF. CDR3 DNA: TGCAGTGCTAGAGATCAGCTAGCGGGAGGTAGCAATGAGCAGTTCTTC.

This clonotype appeared a few times. This beta chain turned up in a library designed for alpha chains; as an off-target read, its abundance says little. V gene TRBV3-1 combines with J gene TRBJ1-5, with unresolved D. CDR1 and CDR2 from the germline V gene are LGHDT and YNNKEL (reference sequence). Trimming took off 5 bases at V and 1 base at J, with 9 bases between the two ends. This CDR3 has 14 amino acids. CDR3 nucleotides: TGTGCCAGCAGCAAATTCTCCAGCAATCAGCCCCAGCATTTT. The encoded protein is CASSKFSSNQPQHF. Full variable domain (remainder filled in from reference TRBV3-1 and TRBJ1-5): DTAVSQTPKYLVTQMGNDKSIKCEQNLGHDTMYWYKQDSKKFLKIMFSYNNKELIINETVPNRFSPKSPDKAHLNLHINSLELGDSAVYFCASSKFSSNQPQHFGDGTRLSIL.

The table lists this clonotype with a few counts. This beta chain turned up in a library designed for alpha chains; as an off-target read, its abundance says little. This chain joins TRBV20-1 and TRBJ2-5; 7 nucleotides line up with TRBD1. The V gene's germline CDR1 is DFQATT and CDR2 SNEGSKA (reference sequence). Trimming took 2 bases from V and 2 from J; bases not matched to a gene: 2. This CDR3 contains 13 residues. CDR3 nucleotide sequence: TGCAGTGCTAGAATGGGACAGCAAGAGACCCAGTACTTC. This translates into CSARMGQQETQYF.

This clonotype was counted at least ten times. This beta chain came through as a stray read in a library set up for alpha chains, and its size says little. The rearrangement links TRBV6-2 or TRBV6-3 to TRBJ2-1; 12 bases map to TRBD2. Germline loops: CDR1 MNHEY, CDR2 SVGEGT. This CDR3 is built from 16 residues. The V gene end was trimmed by 6 bases and the J gene end by 4 bases; junction bases not matched to a gene: 7. The CDR3 DNA follows: TGTGCCAGCAGGTATTTAGGGACTAGCGGGTACAATGAGCAGTTCTTC. This codes for CASRYLGTSGYNEQFF.

This clonotype was seen repeatedly, ten times or more. This beta chain is an off-target read within a library intended for alpha chains, so its frequency means little. This chain joins TRBV7-8 and TRBJ2-1; D is perhaps TRBD2 (5 bases). CDR1 and CDR2 (germline): SGHVS, FQNEAQ. Trimming cost V 2 bases and J 4 bases, with 18 bases left between them. This CDR3 has 17 amino acids. CDR3 nucleotides: TGTGCCAGCAGCTTAAAGGTTTCCATCCGGGGTTACAATGAGCAGTTCTTC. Its translation: CASSLKVSIRGYNEQFF. The variable domain in full, completed from reference TRBV7-8 and TRBJ2-1, reads GAGVSQSPRYKVAKRGQDVALRCDPISGHVSLFWYQQALGQGPEFLTYFQNEAQLDKSGLPSDRFFAERPEGSVSTLKIQRTQQEDSAVYLCASSLKVSIRGYNEQFFGPGTRLTVL.

This clonotype was counted many times. This beta chain represents an off-target read in a library built for alpha chains; its size is of limited meaning. The chain combines TRBV24-1 with TRBJ2-1; D ambiguous. Germline lookup yields CDR1 KGHDR and CDR2 SFDVKD. Deletions cut 2 bases from V and 3 bases from J, with 13 bases between. The CDR3 covers 16 residues. The DNA of the CDR3 is TGTGCCACCAGTGATTCCTTAAACGGTCGCTACAATGAGCAGTTCTTC. This sequence encodes CATSDSLNGRYNEQFF.

This clonotype has a count of ten or more. This beta chain turned up in a library designed for alpha chains; as an off-target read, its abundance says little. The rearrangement links TRBV7-8 to TRBJ2-3; perhaps TRBD1 as D (6 bases). Deletions cut 3 bases from V and 1 base from J, with 8 bases between. Germline V gene sequence: CDR1 SGHVS, CDR2 FQNEAQ. The length of the CDR3 is 14 residues. The CDR3 is CASSFAGGTDTQYF. CDR3 coding DNA: TGTGCCAGCAGCTTCGCAGGGGGCACAGATACGCAGTATTTT. The entire variable domain, with the rest obtained from reference TRBV7-8 and TRBJ2-3, is as follows: GAGVSQSPRYKVAKRGQDVALRCDPISGHVSLFWYQQALGQGPEFLTYFQNEAQLDKSGLPSDRFFAERPEGSVSTLKIQRTQQEDSAVYLCASSFAGGTDTQYFGPGTRLTVL.

As regards this clonotype: Because the library targeted alpha chains, this beta chain is an off-target read whose size means little. The rearrangement links TRBV6-2 or TRBV6-3 to TRBJ2-5; maybe TRBD2 (6 bases). Germline V gives CDR1 MNHEY, CDR2 SVGEGT. CDR3 length: 15 amino acids. Trimming removed 0 bases at V and 3 bases at J, with 11 bases between. CDR3 nucleotide sequence: TGTGCCAGCAGTTACTCAGAGACTAGGAAAGAGACCCAGTACTTC. Encoded protein: CASSYSETRKETQYF.

This clonotype was seen at least ten times. This beta chain is an off-target read within a library intended for alpha chains, so its frequency means little. The gene calls are TRBV6-2 or TRBV6-3 and TRBJ2-6; D is perhaps TRBD2 (6 bases). V lost 6 bases to trimming and J lost 4 bases, with 19 bases between them. The length of the CDR3 is 17 residues. Germline values: CDR1 MNHEY, CDR2 SVGEGT. The CDR3, as DNA: TGTGCCAGCAGACGGGGAGGATCCCTCCTCGGGGCCAACGTCCTGACTTTC. It encodes CASRRGGSLLGANVLTF.

This clonotype is judged medium-sized. Because the library targeted alpha chains, this beta chain is an off-target read whose size means little. V gene TRBV10-3 combines with J gene TRBJ2-1; no definite D call. CDR1 and CDR2 (germline): ENHRY, SYGVKD. The CDR3 is 14 amino acids. V lost 4 bases, J lost 8 bases, and 15 bases lay in between. The CDR3 DNA is TGTGCCATCAGTGTTGAGACCCCTGATGATGAGCAGTTCTTC. Its protein is CAISVETPDDEQFF.

This clonotype was counted at least ten times. For a library built for alpha chains, this beta chain is a stray read; little rests on its size. The rearrangement joins TRBV16 to TRBJ1-1; a possible D gene is TRBD1 (6 bases). The CDR3 covers 16 residues. The germline V gene encodes CDR1 KGHSY and CDR2 FQNENV. V shed 2 bases and J shed 2 bases, with 15 bases lying between them. The CDR3 loop is CASSQPGGGPNTEAFF. CDR3 nucleotides: TGTGCCAGCAGCCAACCGGGGGGCGGCCCTAACACTGAAGCTTTCTTT.

In its sample, this clonotype was seen many times. Within a library made for alpha chains, this beta chain is off target, and its count is uninformative. The rearrangement uses TRBV7-6 and TRBJ1-2; the D is unclear. Between the trimmed V and J ends, which lost 5 bases and 6 bases, there was a span of 19 bases. CDR1 is SGHVS and CDR2 is FNYEAQ in the germline V gene. The CDR3 length is 15 residues. The DNA of the CDR3 is TGTGCCAGCAGCGCCCGTCTAGGAGGGTCGGATGGCTACACCTTC. It translates to CASSARLGGSDGYTF.

This clonotype came up many times. Little can be read into the size of this beta chain, an off-target read in a library designed for alpha chains. The V and J genes are TRBV20-1 and TRBJ2-3; 9 bases align to TRBD2. V trimming: 7 bases; J trimming: 6 bases; junction bases outside the gene matches: 2. Germline assignment: CDR1 DFQATT and CDR2 SNEGSKA (reference sequence). The CDR3 runs to 11 residues. CDR3 in DNA: TGCAGTGGGGGACTAGCCGATACGCAGTATTTT. It encodes CSGGLADTQYF.

In this sample, this clonotype turned up many times. This beta chain appears as a stray read in a library generated for alpha chains; its size is not informative. V is TRBV21-1 and J is TRBJ2-2; the DNA was not used to check the table's D call, TRBD1. TRBV21-1 corresponds to a pseudogene. The CDR3 spans 16 residues. The CDR3 nucleotides read TGTGCCAGCAGCAAAGGGGGGACCCTGAACACCGGGGAGCTGTTTTTT. It translates to CASSKGGTLNTGELFF.

This clonotype was counted many times. As an off-target read in a library built for alpha chains, this beta chain has a frequency of little significance. The rearrangement joins TRBV12-3 or TRBV12-4 to TRBJ2-1, with 7 nucleotides matching TRBD2. Trimming cost V 7 bases and J 0 bases; bases outside gene matches: 3. CDR3 length: 14 residues. CDR3 protein: CASMRESSYNEQFF. The DNA for the CDR3 is TGTGCCAGCATGCGGGAGAGCTCCTACAATGAGCAGTTCTTC.

This clonotype was observed many times. Within a library made for alpha chains, this beta chain is off target, and its count is uninformative. This chain joins TRBV4-1 and TRBJ2-1; 12 positions agree with TRBD2. Germline assignment: CDR1 MGHRA and CDR2 YSYEKL. CDR3 size: 18 residues. V lost 2 bases and J lost 6; bases outside the gene matches: 11. CDR3 sequence reads: CASSQKGLAGGPGNEQFF. DNA of the CDR3: TGCGCCAGCAGCCAAAAAGGGCTAGCGGGAGGGCCGGGCAATGAGCAGTTCTTC.

In its sample, this clonotype was seen many times. As an off-target read in a library built for alpha chains, this beta chain has a frequency of little significance. The gene calls are TRBV27 and TRBJ2-1, with TRBD2 matching 9 bases. The CDR3 contains 15 residues. Germline trimming cut 0 bases from V and 6 bases from J; bases unmatched to any gene: 3. Germline values: CDR1 MNHEY, CDR2 SMNVEV (reference sequence). The CDR3 DNA sequence: TGTGCCAGCAGTTTATCGGGACTAGCATCCAATGAGCAGTTCTTC. This codes for CASSLSGLASNEQFF.

In this sample, this clonotype turned up many times. This beta chain turned up in a library designed for alpha chains; as an off-target read, its abundance says little. This chain links TRBV18 with TRBJ1-1; 7 bases match TRBD1. Germline V gene sequence: CDR1 KGHSH, CDR2 LQKENI. V lost 6 bases, J lost 7 bases, and 8 bases stayed unmatched. This CDR3 region has 13 residues. For the CDR3, the DNA is TGTGCCAGCTCCCCGGTGGCAGGGGGTGAAGCTTTCTTT. Translation gives CASSPVAGGEAFF.